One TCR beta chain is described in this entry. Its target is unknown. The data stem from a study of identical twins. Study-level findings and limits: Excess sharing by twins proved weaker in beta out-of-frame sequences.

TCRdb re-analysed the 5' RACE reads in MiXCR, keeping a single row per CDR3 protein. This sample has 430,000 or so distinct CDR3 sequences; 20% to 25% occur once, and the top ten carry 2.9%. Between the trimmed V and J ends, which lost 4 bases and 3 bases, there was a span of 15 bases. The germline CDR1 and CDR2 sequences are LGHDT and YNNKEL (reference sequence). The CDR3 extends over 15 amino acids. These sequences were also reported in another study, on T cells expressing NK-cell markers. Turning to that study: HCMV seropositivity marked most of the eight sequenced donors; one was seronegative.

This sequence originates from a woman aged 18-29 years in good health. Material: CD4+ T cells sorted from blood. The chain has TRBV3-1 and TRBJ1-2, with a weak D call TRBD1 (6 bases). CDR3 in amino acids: CASSPRGGGHYGYTF. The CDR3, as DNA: TGTGCCAGCAGCCCACGGGGAGGGGGTCACTATGGCTACACCTTC.